The T cell receptor (beta chain) under discussion was sequenced for a study of cytomegalovirus exposure and HLA in healthy donors. Study results and limitations: Three chains tied to CMV proved CMV antigen-specific in vitro. With high specificity and sensitivity, the classifier reportedly diagnosed cytomegalovirus status.

V was clipped by 0 bases and J by 4 bases, with 10 bases between them. Germline lookup yields CDR1 SGHRS and CDR2 YFSETQ. This CDR3 comprises 14 residues. TCRdb's copy holds only in-frame clones and misses some; the assay was immunoSEQ multiplex PCR. The sample comprises 150,000 to 250,000 clones, approximately 80% of which are singletons, and roughly 12% rests with the top ten. Only one count was recorded for this clone. Antigen: not known. Source material: PBMCs. V gene TRBV5-1 combines with J gene TRBJ1-1, with TRBD1 as a possible D gene (6 bases). This TCR came from a woman under 40 in good health and CMV-seropositive. DNA of the CDR3: TGCGCCAGCAGCTTGGGGGACATTTCCACTGAAGCTTTCTTT. The encoded protein is CASSLGDISTEAFF. Full variable domain (remainder filled in from reference TRBV5-1 and TRBJ1-1): KAGVTQTPRYLIKTRGQQVTLSCSPISGHRSVSWYQQTPGQGLQFLFEYFSETQRNKGNFPGRFSGRQFSNSRSEMNVSTLELGDSALYLCASSLGDISTEAFFGQGTRLTVV.